This TCR beta chain was observed in a study of cytomegalovirus exposure and HLA in healthy donors. A multiplex PCR was run with 60 Vbeta primers and 13 Jbeta primers. Sequenced by immunoSEQ multiplex PCR; TCRdb stores in-frame clones only, minus some. The sample holds some 180,000 clones, about 70% seen once. Notes on the study in general: TCR beta V segments were, for the most part, productive about 87% or about 30% of the time in an earlier analysis. Later on, an analysis showed TCR association rates differing by HLA locus, with DRB1 the most and HLA-C the fewest. CMV serostatus alone was available as immune exposure information. The authors judged a highly shared variant cluster likely a sequencing artifact.

As regards this clone: The antigen is undetermined.

The CDR3 sequence is 12 residues long. V was trimmed by 3 bases and J by 7 bases, leaving 7 bases between them. CDR1 and CDR2 (germline): MNHEY, SMNVEV (reference sequence). The rearrangement links TRBV27 to TRBJ2-1; TRBD2 is a possible D gene (6 bases). This sequence originates from a woman aged 25 to 39 in good health and CMV-seronegative. The sample consisted of PBMCs. The CDR3: CASSLGRNEQFF. CDR3 coding DNA: TGTGCCAGCAGTTTGGGGAGGAATGAGCAGTTCTTC.